What follows describes a single T cell receptor (beta chain). TCRdb's copy holds only in-frame clones and misses some; the assay was immunoSEQ multiplex PCR. The sample contains some 260,000 clones, around four fifths of which appear only once. The CDR3 runs 17 residues. The ends lost 4 bases at V and 0 bases at J; junction bases unmatched: 7. The germline V gene has CDR1 SGHNT and CDR2 YYREEE (reference sequence). This specimen comes from a study of blood T cell repertoires in COVID-19. This TCR was sampled from a man between 25 and 39 years old with acute COVID-19. Input material: PBMCs or T cells enriched from blood (not recorded which). This chain links TRBV5-4 with TRBJ2-1, with 10 bases that match TRBD2. The CDR3 sequence: CASSKPSGGSSYNEQFF. Here the CDR3 DNA reads TGTGCCAGCAGCAAACCTAGCGGGGGTAGCTCCTACAATGAGCAGTTCTTC.